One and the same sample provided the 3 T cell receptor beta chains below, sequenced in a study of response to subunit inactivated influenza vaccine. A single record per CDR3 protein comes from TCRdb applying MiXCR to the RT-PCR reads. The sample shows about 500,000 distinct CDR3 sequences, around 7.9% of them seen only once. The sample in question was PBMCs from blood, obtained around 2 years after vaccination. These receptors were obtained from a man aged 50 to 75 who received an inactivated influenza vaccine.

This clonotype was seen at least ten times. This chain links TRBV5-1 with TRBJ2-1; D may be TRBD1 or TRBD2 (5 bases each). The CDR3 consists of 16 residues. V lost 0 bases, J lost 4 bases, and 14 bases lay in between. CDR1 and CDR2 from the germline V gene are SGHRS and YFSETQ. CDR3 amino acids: CASSLEGPAPYNEQFF. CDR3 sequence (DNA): TGCGCCAGCAGCTTGGAGGGACCCGCTCCTTACAATGAGCAGTTCTTC.

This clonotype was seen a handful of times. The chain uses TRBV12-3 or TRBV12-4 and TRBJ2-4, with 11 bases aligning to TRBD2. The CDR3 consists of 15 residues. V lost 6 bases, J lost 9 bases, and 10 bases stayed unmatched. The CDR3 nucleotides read TGTGCCAGCAGCCCACTAGCGGGGGTTATGGGCATTCAGTACTTC. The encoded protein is CASSPLAGVMGIQYF.

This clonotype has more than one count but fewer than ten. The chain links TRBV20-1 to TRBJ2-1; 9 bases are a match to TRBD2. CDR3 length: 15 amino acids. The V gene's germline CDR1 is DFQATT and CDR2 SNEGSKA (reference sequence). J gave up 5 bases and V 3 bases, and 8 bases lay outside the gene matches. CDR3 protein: CSASPGTSQNNEQFF. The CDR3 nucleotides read TGCAGTGCTAGCCCAGGGACTAGCCAGAACAATGAGCAGTTCTTC.